The 13 T cell receptor beta chains listed next were all sequenced from one sample in a study of resident and recirculating memory T cells in vitiligo. Generated by immunoSEQ multiplex PCR, the TCRdb table keeps only in-frame clones and is missing some. The sample lists roughly 80,000 clones, about 90% occurring once. Sequenced: blood. Receptors were obtained from a male donor with vitiligo.

The chain uses TRBV15 and TRBJ2-1; D is undetermined. V dropped 0 bases and J dropped 5 bases, with 8 bases sitting between them. Per the germline V gene, CDR1 is LNHNV and CDR2 is YYDKDF (reference sequence). There are 14 residues in the CDR3. The CDR3 spells CATSRDTVNNEQFF. The CDR3 bases are TGTGCCACCAGCAGAGACACAGTGAACAATGAGCAGTTCTTC.

Only one count was recorded for this clone. This chain connects TRBV5-3 to TRBJ2-3; TRBD2 aligns across 13 bases. TRBV5-3 carries the ORF label, with uncertain function. CDR3 length: 16 amino acids. With 5 bases clipped from V and 8 bases from J, the junction kept 11 bases outside the gene matches. The CDR3 is CARRYWTSGSPGTQYF. The CDR3 region has the DNA TGTGCCAGAAGGTATTGGACTAGCGGGAGTCCAGGTACGCAGTATTTT.

The chain uses TRBV7-9 and TRBJ2-7, with D perhaps matching TRBD2 (6 bases). Per the germline V gene, CDR1 is SEHNR and CDR2 is FQNEAQ (reference sequence). V was trimmed by 7 bases and J by 1 base, leaving 11 bases between them. The CDR3 length is 13 residues. CDR3 nucleotide sequence: TGTGCCAGCAAAGCGGGTGGGTCCTACGAGCAGTACTTC. Amino acids: CASKAGGSYEQYF.

This clone has only one observation. J is TRBJ2-4 and V is TRBV25-1, with D possibly TRBD2 on 7 matching bases. This CDR3 has 17 amino acids. Germline V lookup: CDR1 MGHDK, CDR2 SYGVNS. V dropped 0 bases and J dropped 1 base, with 13 bases sitting between them. CDR3 protein: CASSEYNGGLAKNIQYF. CDR3 DNA: TGTGCCAGCAGTGAATATAACGGGGGGCTTGCCAAAAACATTCAGTACTTC.

J is TRBJ2-7 and V is TRBV10-1; D unresolved. This CDR3 region has 14 residues. Trimming removed 0 bases from V and 2 bases from J, with 8 bases in between. The germline gives CDR1 WNHNN, CDR2 SYGVQD (reference sequence). CDR3 nucleotides: TGCGCCAGCAGTGAGTCTCCCAGGCCCTACGAGCAGTACTTC. Translated, it gives CASSESPRPYEQYF.

This sequence joins TRBV5-4 and TRBJ1-1, with 7 bases that match TRBD1. This CDR3 comprises 15 residues. CDR1 SGHNT and CDR2 YYREEE come from the germline V gene (reference sequence). V trimming: 4 bases; J trimming: 4 bases; junction bases outside the gene matches: 10. The CDR3 here is CASSLWRSGGTEAFF. In DNA form, the CDR3 reads TGTGCCAGCAGCCTGTGGAGGTCAGGGGGCACTGAAGCTTTCTTT.

The chain links TRBV7-3 to TRBJ2-1; tentatively, D is TRBD1 (7 bases). Germline V gene sequence: CDR1 SGHTA, CDR2 FQGTGA. The CDR3 runs to 16 residues. V lost 2 bases and J 8 bases, leaving 19 bases between the germline ends. The CDR3 protein is CASSLYAAGGWDEQFF. The CDR3, as DNA: TGTGCCAGCAGCTTATACGCGGCAGGGGGGTGGGATGAGCAGTTCTTC.

The chain combines TRBV6-4 with TRBJ2-1, with TRBD2 matching 8 bases. Per germline, CDR1 MRHNA and CDR2 SNTAGT. This CDR3 is 15 amino acids long. J was trimmed by 6 bases and V by 4 bases; bases with no gene match: 8. The CDR3 loop is CASSVDLAGTNEQFF. For the CDR3, the DNA is TGTGCCAGCAGTGTGGATTTAGCGGGAACCAATGAGCAGTTCTTC.

The genes are TRBV7-3 and TRBJ2-2, with 7 positions matching TRBD2. Looked up from germline, CDR1 is SGHTA and CDR2 is FQGTGA. J gave up 7 bases and V 6 bases, and 8 bases lay outside the gene matches. CDR3 length: 14 residues. CDR3 loop: CASRRTRGDGELFF. DNA for the CDR3: TGTGCCAGCAGAAGGACTAGAGGGGACGGGGAGCTGTTTTTT.

The V and J genes are TRBV4-2 and TRBJ2-1; perhaps TRBD2 as D (6 bases). Between the trimmed V and J ends, which lost 4 bases and 0 bases, there was a span of 13 bases. CDR1 and CDR2 from the germline V gene are LGHNA and YNFKEQ. The CDR3 spans 16 residues. The DNA of the CDR3 is TGTGCCAGCAGCCCCCGGGACTTGAGCTCCTACAATGAGCAGTTCTTC. It codes for CASSPRDLSSYNEQFF.

The chain uses TRBV6-4 and TRBJ2-5; TRBD2 matches at 8 bases. The germline gives CDR1 MRHNA, CDR2 SNTAGT. The CDR3 consists of 15 residues. V trimming: 0 bases; J trimming: 4 bases; junction bases outside the gene matches: 4. CDR3: CASSDSPGGRETQYF. The CDR3 DNA follows: TGTGCCAGCAGTGACTCTCCGGGAGGGCGAGAGACCCAGTACTTC.

Remarks on this clone: Other DNA sequences from this sample encode an identical CDR3 as well. The chain uses TRBV28 and TRBJ1-5, with D possibly TRBD1 on 6 matching bases. Trimming stripped 6 bases from V and 5 bases from J, with 8 bases between. Germline values: CDR1 MDHEN, CDR2 SYDVKM. This CDR3 region has 12 residues. CDR3 amino acids: CASRAGDQPQHF. CDR3 sequence (DNA): TGTGCCAGCAGAGCAGGGGATCAGCCCCAGCATTTT.

The sample holds one count of this clone. The chain uses TRBV7-9 and TRBJ2-7; a possible D gene is TRBD1 (5 bases). Germline V gene data show CDR1 as SEHNR and CDR2 as FQNEAQ (reference sequence). The CDR3 is 16 amino acids. Trimming removed 5 bases from V and 2 bases from J, with 19 bases in between. The CDR3 sequence is CASSPRYRTLTYEQYF. CDR3 nucleotides: TGTGCCAGCAGCCCACGCTACAGGACCCTCACCTACGAGCAGTACTTC.